Shown below are 11 T cell receptor beta chains from a single sample sequenced in a study. TCRdb reanalysed the 5' RACE reads using MiXCR and keeps one entry per CDR3 protein. The sample shows under 35,000 distinct CDR3 sequences, about 25% of them seen only once. Material: naive CD4+ T cells sorted from a lymph node. Specified subset: naive CD4+ T cells, CD4+CD45RA+CD25-. The receptors originated from a female donor with breast cancer.

Concerning this clonotype itself: Possible read error: a much larger clone is one base away. This chain uses TRBV5-1 with TRBJ2-1; D unresolved. The CDR3 has 15 amino acids. The germline V gene has CDR1 SGHRS and CDR2 YFSETQ. CDR3 nucleotide sequence: TGCGCCGGCAGCTTGGTAGGGTTGAGAGGCAATGAGCAGTTCTTC. Translated, it gives CAGSLVGLRGNEQFF.

CDR3 nucleotides: TGCGCCAGCAGCCAGGGGGCGAGTTTAAATGGCTACACCTTC. Its protein product is CASSQGASLNGYTF. The genes are TRBV4-3 and TRBJ1-2; TRBD1 is a possible D gene (6 bases). CDR3 size: 14 residues. Deletions cut 3 bases from V and 6 bases from J, with 14 bases between. The V gene's germline CDR1 is LGHNA and CDR2 YSLEER.

The sample holds many counts of this clonotype. The V gene is TRBV5-6, the J gene TRBJ2-6; D not resolved. This CDR3 is built from 17 residues. Germline V gives CDR1 SGHDT, CDR2 YYEEEE. Trimming pared 0 bases from V and 0 bases from J, leaving 10 bases between. Here the CDR3 reads CASSLEAIFSGANVLTF. CDR3 DNA: TGTGCCAGCAGCTTGGAGGCCATCTTCTCTGGGGCCAACGTCCTGACTTTC.

This clonotype was recorded a few times. The CDR3 here is CASSFELSSEQYF. The CDR3 DNA is TGTGCCAGCAGTTTCGAACTCTCGAGCGAGCAGTACTTC. V is TRBV12-3 or TRBV12-4 and J is TRBJ2-7; no definite D call. The CDR3 is made up of 13 amino acids. Trimming pared 3 bases from V and 6 bases from J, leaving 12 bases between.

This clonotype was detected a few times. The chain uses TRBV7-3 and TRBJ2-1, with D tentatively TRBD1 (7 bases). The CDR3 totals 17 residues. V was clipped by 0 bases and J by 6 bases, with 18 bases between them. Germline V gene data show CDR1 as SGHTA and CDR2 as FQGTGA. CDR3 DNA: TGTGCCAGCAGCTTAACGTCACCAGGGGGGAATAGCAATGAGCAGTTCTTC. Protein product: CASSLTSPGGNSNEQFF. The entire variable domain, with the rest obtained from reference TRBV7-3 and TRBJ2-1, is as follows: GAGVSQTPSNKVTEKGKYVELRCDPISGHTALYWYRQSLGQGPEFLIYFQGTGAADDSGLPNDRFFAVRPEGSVSTLKIQRTERGDSAVYLCASSLTSPGGNSNEQFFGPGTRLTVL.

This clonotype was observed a handful of times. The V gene is TRBV21-1, the J gene TRBJ1-4; whether TRBD1, the table's D call, matches the DNA was not checked. TRBV21-1 is a pseudogene. This CDR3 comprises 15 residues. The CDR3 is CASSVTDRAVEKLFF. The CDR3 DNA is TGTGCCAGCAGCGTTACCGACAGGGCCGTCGAAAAACTGTTTTTT.

This clonotype occurred a few times. J is TRBJ2-1 and V is TRBV12-3 or TRBV12-4; 10 bases agree with TRBD1. The ends lost 2 bases at V and 9 bases at J; junction bases unmatched: 10. This CDR3 region has 16 residues. The CDR3 DNA sequence: TGTGCCAGCAGTTTAAGCCCGGGACAGGGGCTCGGTGAGCAGTTCTTC. As protein: CASSLSPGQGLGEQFF.

This clonotype has just a few counts. V is TRBV5-1 and J is TRBJ1-2; tentative D call: TRBD1 (6 bases). The CDR3 is made up of 14 amino acids. Germline V gene lookup returns CDR1 SGHRS and CDR2 YFSETQ. The V gene lost 7 bases and the J gene lost 6 bases, with 19 bases spanning the gap. CDR3 in amino acids: CASGSGTSFDGYTF. In DNA form, the CDR3 reads TGCGCCAGCGGCTCAGGGACATCTTTCGATGGCTACACCTTC. The full variable domain, with the rest looked up from reference TRBV5-1 and TRBJ1-2, is KAGVTQTPRYLIKTRGQQVTLSCSPISGHRSVSWYQQTPGQGLQFLFEYFSETQRNKGNFPGRFSGRQFSNSRSEMNVSTLELGDSALYLCASGSGTSFDGYTFGSGTRLTVV.

This clonotype was observed many times. The V gene is TRBV5-1, the J gene TRBJ2-2, with TRBD2 matching over 9 bases. V was clipped by 7 bases and J by 0 bases; unmatched bases: 7. The germline CDR1 and CDR2 sequences are SGHRS and YFSETQ. This CDR3 comprises 16 residues. CDR3 residues: CASRGGGAANTGELFF. Written as DNA, the CDR3 is TGCGCCAGCCGAGGCGGGGGGGCAGCGAACACCGGGGAGCTGTTTTTT.

V usage is TRBV4-1 and J usage is TRBJ2-7, with 8 bases fitting TRBD1. Germline V gene data show CDR1 as MGHRA and CDR2 as YSYEKL. This CDR3 has 15 residues. The V gene end was trimmed by 1 base and the J gene end by 2 bases; junction bases not matched to a gene: 4. CDR3 sequence (DNA): TGCGCCAGCAGCCAAGTACAGGGGGACGCCTACGAGCAGTACTTC. Translating it yields CASSQVQGDAYEQYF.

The genes are TRBV24-1 and TRBJ1-4, with 8 bases lining up with TRBD1. V dropped 5 bases and J dropped 4; count of bases not matched to a gene: 2. The CDR3 has 14 residues. Germline lookup yields CDR1 KGHDR and CDR2 SFDVKD. CDR3 nucleotides: TGTGCCACCAGTGTGGGACAGGATAATGAAAAACTGTTTTTT. Translating it yields CATSVGQDNEKLFF.